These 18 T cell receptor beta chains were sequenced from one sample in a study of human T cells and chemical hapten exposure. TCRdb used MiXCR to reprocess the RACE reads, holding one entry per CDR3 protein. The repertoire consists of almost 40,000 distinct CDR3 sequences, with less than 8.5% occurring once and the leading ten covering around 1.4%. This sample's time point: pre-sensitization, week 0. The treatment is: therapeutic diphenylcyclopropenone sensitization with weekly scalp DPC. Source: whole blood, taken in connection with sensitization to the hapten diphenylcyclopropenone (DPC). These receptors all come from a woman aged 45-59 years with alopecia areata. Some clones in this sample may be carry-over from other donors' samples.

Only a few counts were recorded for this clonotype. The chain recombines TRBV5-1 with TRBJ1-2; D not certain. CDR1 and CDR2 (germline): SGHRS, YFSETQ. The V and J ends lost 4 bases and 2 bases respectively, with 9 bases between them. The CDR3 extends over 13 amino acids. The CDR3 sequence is CASSQDGNYGYTF. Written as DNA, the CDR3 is TGCGCCAGCAGCCAGGACGGGAACTATGGCTACACCTTC.

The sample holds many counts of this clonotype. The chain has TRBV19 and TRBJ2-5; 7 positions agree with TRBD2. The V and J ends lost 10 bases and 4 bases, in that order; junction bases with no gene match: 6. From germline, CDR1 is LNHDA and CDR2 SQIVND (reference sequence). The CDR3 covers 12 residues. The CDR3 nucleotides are TGTGCCACGGGAGCGGGATCAGAGACCCAGTACTTC. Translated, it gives CATGAGSETQYF.

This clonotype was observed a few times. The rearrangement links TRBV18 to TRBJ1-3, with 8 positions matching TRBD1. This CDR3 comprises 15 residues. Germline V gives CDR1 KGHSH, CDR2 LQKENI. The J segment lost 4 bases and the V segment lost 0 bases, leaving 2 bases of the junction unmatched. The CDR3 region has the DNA TGTGCCAGCTCACCACCTGGGACAGGCGGAAACACCATATATTTT. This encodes CASSPPGTGGNTIYF.

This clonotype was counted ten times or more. Here the CDR3 DNA reads TGTGCCAGCAATCAGGGTTGGGGTAGCAATCAGCCCCAGCATTTT. This codes for CASNQGWGSNQPQHF. This chain connects TRBV6-6 to TRBJ1-5; the D gene is possibly TRBD1 (5 bases). The CDR3 has 15 residues. Germline values: CDR1 MNHNY, CDR2 SVGAGI (reference sequence). Trimming took 7 bases from V and 0 from J, leaving 13 bases between them.

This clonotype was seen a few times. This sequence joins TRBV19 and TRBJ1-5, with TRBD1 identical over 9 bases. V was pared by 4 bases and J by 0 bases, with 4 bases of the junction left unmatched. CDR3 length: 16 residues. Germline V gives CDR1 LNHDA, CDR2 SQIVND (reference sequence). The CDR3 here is CASSTTGGYSNQPQHF. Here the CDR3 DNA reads TGTGCCAGTAGTACGACAGGGGGTTATAGCAATCAGCCCCAGCATTTT.

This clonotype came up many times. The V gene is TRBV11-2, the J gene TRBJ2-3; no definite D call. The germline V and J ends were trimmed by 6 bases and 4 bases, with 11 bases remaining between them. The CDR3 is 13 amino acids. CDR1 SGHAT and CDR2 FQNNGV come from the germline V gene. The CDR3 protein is CASSSPPPDTQYF. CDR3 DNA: TGTGCCAGCAGTTCCCCCCCCCCAGATACGCAGTATTTT.

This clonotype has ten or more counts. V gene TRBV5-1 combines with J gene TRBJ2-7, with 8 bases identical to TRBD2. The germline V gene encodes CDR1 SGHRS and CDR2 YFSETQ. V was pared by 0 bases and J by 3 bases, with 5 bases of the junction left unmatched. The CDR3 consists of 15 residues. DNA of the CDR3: TGCGCCAGCAGCTTGGGGGGCAGCGGGAGCTACGAGCAGTACTTC. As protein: CASSLGGSGSYEQYF.

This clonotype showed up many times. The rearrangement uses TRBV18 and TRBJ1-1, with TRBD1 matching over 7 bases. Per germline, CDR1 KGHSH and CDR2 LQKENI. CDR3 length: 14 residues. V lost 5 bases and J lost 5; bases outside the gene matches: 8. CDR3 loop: CASSSPTGRTEAFF. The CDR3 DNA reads TGTGCCAGCTCATCGCCGACAGGGCGAACTGAAGCTTTCTTT.

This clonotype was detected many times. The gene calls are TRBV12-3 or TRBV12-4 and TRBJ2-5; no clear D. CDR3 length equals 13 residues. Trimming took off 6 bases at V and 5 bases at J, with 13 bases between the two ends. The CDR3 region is CASRTGTTETQYF. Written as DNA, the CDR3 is TGTGCCAGCAGAACCGGCACAACTGAGACCCAGTACTTC.

The CDR3 DNA follows: TGTGCCAGCAGCGTAGTTCCCCGGACTAGCGGAGAGGTCGTTGGGTCCTACAATGAGCAGTTCTTC. Translated, it gives CASSVVPRTSGEVVGSYNEQFF. V gene TRBV9 combines with J gene TRBJ2-1; 10 nucleotides match TRBD2. Germline CDR1 is SGDLS and CDR2 is YYNGEE. CDR3 length: 22 residues. With 0 bases clipped from V and 1 base from J, the junction kept 19 bases outside the gene matches.

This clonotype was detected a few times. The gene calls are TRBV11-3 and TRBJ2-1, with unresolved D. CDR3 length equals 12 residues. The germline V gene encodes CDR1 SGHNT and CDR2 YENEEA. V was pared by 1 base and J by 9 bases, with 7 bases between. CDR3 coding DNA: TGTGCCAGCAGCTTAGGGAACGGTGAGCAGTTCTTC. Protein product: CASSLGNGEQFF.

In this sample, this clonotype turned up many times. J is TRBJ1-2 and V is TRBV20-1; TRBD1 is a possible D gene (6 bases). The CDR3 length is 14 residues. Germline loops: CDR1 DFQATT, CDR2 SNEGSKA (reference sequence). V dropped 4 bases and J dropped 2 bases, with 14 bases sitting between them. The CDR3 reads CSATSLRGNYGYTF. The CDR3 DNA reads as TGCAGTGCTACTTCGCTCAGGGGCAACTATGGCTACACCTTC.

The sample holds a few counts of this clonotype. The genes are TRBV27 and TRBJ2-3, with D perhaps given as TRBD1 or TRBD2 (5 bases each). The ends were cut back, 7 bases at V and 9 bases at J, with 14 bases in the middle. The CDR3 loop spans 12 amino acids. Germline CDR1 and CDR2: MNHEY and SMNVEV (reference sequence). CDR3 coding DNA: TGTGCCAGCATTTCAGCTGGGGGAACGCAGTATTTT. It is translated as CASISAGGTQYF.

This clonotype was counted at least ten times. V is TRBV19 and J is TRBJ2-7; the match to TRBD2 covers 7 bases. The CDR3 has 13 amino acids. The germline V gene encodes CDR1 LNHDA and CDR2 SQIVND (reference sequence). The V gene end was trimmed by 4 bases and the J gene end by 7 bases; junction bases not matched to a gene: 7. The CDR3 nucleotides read TGTGCCAGTAGTACCCCGAGGGACTATGAGCAGTACTTC. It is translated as CASSTPRDYEQYF.

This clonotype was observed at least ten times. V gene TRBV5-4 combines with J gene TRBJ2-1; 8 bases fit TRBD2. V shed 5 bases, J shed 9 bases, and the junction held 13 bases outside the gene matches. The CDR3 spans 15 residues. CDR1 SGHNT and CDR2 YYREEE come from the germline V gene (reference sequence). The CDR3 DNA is TGTGCCAGCAGACGGGGGGGGCCCGACGCGGGTGAGCAGTTCTTC. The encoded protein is CASRRGGPDAGEQFF.

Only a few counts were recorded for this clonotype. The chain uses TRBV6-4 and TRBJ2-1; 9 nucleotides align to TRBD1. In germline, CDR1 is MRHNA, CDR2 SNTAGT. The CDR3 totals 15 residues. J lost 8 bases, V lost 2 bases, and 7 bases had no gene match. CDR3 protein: CASSDEDRGGHEQFF. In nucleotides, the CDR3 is TGTGCCAGCAGTGACGAGGACAGGGGAGGCCATGAGCAGTTCTTC.

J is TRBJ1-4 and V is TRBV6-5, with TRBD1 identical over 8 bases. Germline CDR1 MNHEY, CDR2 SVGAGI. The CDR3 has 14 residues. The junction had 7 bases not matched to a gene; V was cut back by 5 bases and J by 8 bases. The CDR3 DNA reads TGTGCCAGCAGTCGCGACAGGGGAGGCGAAAAACTGTTTTTT. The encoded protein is CASSRDRGGEKLFF.

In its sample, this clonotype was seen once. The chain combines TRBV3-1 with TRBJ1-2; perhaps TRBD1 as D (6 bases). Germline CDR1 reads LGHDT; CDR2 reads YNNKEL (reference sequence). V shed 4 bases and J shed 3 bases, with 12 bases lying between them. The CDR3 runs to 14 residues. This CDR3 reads CASSPGALDYGYTF. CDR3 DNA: TGTGCCAGCAGCCCGGGGGCCCTCGACTATGGCTACACCTTC.